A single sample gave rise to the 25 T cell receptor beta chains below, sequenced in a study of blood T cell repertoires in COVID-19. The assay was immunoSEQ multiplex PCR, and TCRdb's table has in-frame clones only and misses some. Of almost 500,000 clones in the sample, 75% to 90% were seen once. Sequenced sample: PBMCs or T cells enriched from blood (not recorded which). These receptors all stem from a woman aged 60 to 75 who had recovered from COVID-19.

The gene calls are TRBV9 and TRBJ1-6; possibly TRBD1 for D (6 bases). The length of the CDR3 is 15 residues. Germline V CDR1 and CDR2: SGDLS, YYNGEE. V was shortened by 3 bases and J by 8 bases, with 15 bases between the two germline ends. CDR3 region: CASSGWGGTYSPLHF. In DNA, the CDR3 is TGTGCCAGCAGCGGCTGGGGGGGCACGTATTCACCCCTCCACTTT.

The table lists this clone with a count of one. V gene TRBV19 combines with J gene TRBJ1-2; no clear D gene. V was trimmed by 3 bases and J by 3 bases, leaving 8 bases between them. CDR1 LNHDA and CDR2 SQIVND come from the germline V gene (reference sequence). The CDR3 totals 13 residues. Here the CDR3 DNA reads TGTGCCAGTAGTATGCGGGTCTACTATGGCTACACCTTC. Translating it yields CASSMRVYYGYTF.

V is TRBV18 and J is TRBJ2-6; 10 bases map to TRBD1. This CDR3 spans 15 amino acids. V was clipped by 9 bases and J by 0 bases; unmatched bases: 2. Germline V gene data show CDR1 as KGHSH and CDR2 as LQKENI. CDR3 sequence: CASRQGASGANVLTF. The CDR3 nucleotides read TGTGCCAGTCGACAGGGGGCCTCTGGGGCCAACGTCCTGACTTTC.

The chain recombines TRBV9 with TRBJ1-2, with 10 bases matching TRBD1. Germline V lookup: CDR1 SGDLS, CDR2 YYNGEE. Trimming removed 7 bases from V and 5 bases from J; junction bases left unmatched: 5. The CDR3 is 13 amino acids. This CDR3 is CASGRDRGYGYTF. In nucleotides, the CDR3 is TGTGCCAGCGGGAGGGACAGGGGTTATGGCTACACCTTC.

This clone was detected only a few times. The CDR3: CATTGQGDTEAFF. The CDR3, as DNA: TGTGCCACCACCGGACAGGGTGACACTGAAGCTTTCTTT. The genes are TRBV24-1 and TRBJ1-1; TRBD1 agrees at 8 bases. The CDR3 consists of 13 residues. Looked up from germline, CDR1 is KGHDR and CDR2 is SFDVKD. Germline trimming cut 8 bases from V and 3 bases from J; bases unmatched to any gene: 4.

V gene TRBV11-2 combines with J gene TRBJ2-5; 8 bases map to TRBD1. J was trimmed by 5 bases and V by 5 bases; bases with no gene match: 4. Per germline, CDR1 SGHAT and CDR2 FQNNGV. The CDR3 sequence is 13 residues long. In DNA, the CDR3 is TGTGCCAGCAGCCCCCGACAGGGGGAGACCCAGTACTTC. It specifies CASSPRQGETQYF.

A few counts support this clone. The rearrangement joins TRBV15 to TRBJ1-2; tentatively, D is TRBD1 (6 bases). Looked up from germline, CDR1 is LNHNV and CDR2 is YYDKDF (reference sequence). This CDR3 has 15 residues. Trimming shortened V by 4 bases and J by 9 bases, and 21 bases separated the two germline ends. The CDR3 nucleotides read TGTGCCACCAGCATACTCTTGACAGGCTCTATTAGCTACACCTTC. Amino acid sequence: CATSILLTGSISYTF. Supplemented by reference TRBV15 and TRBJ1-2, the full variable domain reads DAMVIQNPRYQVTQFGKPVTLSCSQTLNHNVMYWYQQKSSQAPKLLFHYYDKDFNNEADTPDNFQSRRPNTSFCFLDIRSPGLGDTAMYLCATSILLTGSISYTFGSGTRLTVV.

CDR3 sequence: CAWSVGGTASNSPLHF. CDR3 in DNA: TGTGCCTGGAGTGTAGGGGGGACAGCTTCTAATTCACCCCTCCACTTT. The gene calls are TRBV30 and TRBJ1-6; 7 positions agree with TRBD1. Germline values: CDR1 GTSNPN, CDR2 SVGIG (reference sequence). CDR3 size: 16 residues. Unmatched junction bases numbered 8, after V lost 0 bases and J lost 6 bases.

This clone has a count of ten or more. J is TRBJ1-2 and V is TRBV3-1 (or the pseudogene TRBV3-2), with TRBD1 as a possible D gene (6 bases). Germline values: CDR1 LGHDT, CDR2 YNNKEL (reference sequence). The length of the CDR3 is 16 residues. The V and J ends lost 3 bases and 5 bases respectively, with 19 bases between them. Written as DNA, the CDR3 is TGTGCCAGCAGCCAGACCGGTACAGGGAGGGGTTATGGCTACACCTTC. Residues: CASSQTGTGRGYGYTF.

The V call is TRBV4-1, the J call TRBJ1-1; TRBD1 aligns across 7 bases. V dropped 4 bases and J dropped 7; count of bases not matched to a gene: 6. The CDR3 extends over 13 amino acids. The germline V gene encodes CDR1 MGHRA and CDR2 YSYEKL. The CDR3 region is CASSLRGEFEAFF. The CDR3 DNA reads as TGCGCCAGCAGCCTCAGGGGGGAGTTTGAAGCTTTCTTT.

The CDR3 nucleotides read TGTGCCAGCAGGTCGACAGGGCGGAACACTGAAGCTTTCTTT. It encodes CASRSTGRNTEAFF. The rearrangement joins TRBV6-5 to TRBJ1-1; 7 bases line up with TRBD1. Germline values: CDR1 MNHEY, CDR2 SVGAGI. The CDR3 is 14 amino acids. V dropped 6 bases and J dropped 1; count of bases not matched to a gene: 5.

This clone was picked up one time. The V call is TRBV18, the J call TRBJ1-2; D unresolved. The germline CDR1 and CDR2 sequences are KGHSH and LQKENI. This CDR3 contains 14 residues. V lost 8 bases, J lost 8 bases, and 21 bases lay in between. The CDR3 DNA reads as TGTGCCAGCGACGCGGGAACGGGCGAAAAGGGCTACACCTTC. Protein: CASDAGTGEKGYTF.

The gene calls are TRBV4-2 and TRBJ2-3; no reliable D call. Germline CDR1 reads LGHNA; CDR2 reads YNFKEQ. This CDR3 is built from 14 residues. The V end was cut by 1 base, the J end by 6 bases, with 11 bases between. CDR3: CASSQGSSPDTQYF. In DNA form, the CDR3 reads TGTGCCAGCAGCCAAGGTAGTTCCCCCGATACGCAGTATTTT.

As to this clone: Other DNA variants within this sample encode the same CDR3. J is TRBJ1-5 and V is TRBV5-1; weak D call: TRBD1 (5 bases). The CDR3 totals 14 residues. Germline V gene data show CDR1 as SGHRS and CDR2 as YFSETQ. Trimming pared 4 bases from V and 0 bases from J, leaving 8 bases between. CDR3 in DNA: TGCGCCAGCAGCCTAGACAGTAGCAATCAGCCCCAGCATTTT. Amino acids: CASSLDSSNQPQHF.

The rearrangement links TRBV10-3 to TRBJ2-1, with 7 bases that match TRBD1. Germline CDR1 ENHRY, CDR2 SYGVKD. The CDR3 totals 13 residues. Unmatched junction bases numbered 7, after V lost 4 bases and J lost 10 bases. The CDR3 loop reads CAISAVGGEEQFF. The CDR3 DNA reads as TGTGCCATCAGTGCAGTAGGGGGCGAGGAGCAGTTCTTC.

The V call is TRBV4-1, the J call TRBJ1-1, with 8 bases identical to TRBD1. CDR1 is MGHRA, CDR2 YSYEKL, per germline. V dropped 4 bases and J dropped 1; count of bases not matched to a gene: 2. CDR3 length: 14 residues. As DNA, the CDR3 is TGCGCCAGCAGCCGAGGACAGGGGAACACTGAAGCTTTCTTT. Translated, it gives CASSRGQGNTEAFF.

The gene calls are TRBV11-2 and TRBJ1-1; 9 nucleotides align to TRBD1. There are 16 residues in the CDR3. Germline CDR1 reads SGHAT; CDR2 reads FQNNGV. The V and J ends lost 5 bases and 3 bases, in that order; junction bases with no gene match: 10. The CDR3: CASSTSRDREDTEAFF. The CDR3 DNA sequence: TGTGCCAGCAGCACTAGCCGGGACAGGGAGGACACTGAAGCTTTCTTT.

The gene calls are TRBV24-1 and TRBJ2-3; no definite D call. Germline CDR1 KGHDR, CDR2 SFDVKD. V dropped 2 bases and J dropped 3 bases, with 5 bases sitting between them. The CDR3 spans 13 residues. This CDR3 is CATSDSRTDTQYF. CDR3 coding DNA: TGTGCCACCAGTGATTCGAGAACAGATACGCAGTATTTT.

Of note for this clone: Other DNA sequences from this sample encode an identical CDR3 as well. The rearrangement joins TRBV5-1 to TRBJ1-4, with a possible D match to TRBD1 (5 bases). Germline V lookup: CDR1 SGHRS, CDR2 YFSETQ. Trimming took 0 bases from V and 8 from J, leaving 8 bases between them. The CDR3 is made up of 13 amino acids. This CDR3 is CASSLGRGEKLFF. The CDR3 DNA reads TGCGCCAGCAGCTTGGGGAGGGGCGAAAAACTGTTTTTT.

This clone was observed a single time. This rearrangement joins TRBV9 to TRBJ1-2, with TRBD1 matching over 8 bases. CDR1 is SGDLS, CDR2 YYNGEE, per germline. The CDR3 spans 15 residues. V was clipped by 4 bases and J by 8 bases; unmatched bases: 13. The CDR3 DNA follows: TGTGCCAGCAGCTTAAGACAGGGGAGCTATGGGGGCTACACCTTC. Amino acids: CASSLRQGSYGGYTF.

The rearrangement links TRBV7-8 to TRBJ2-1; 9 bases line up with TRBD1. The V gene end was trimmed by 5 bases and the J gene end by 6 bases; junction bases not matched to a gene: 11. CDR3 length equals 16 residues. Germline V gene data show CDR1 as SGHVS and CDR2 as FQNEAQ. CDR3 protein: CASSTLGQGFVNEQFF. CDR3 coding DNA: TGTGCCAGCAGCACACTAGGACAGGGGTTTGTCAATGAGCAGTTCTTC.

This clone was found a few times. In DNA form, the CDR3 reads TGTGCCAGCAGCACACAGGGGGACACCGGGGAGCTGTTTTTT. Its translation: CASSTQGDTGELFF. The V and J genes are TRBV7-9 and TRBJ2-2; 8 bases are shared with TRBD1. This CDR3 is 14 amino acids long. The germline V gene has CDR1 SEHNR and CDR2 FQNEAQ (reference sequence). Losses at the gene ends were 5 bases for V and 3 bases for J; bases not matched to a gene: 2.

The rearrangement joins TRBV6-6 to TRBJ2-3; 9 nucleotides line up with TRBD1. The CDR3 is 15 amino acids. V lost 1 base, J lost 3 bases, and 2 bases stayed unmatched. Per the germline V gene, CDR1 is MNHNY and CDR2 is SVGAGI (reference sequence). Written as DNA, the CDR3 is TGTGCCAGCAGTTACTTGGGACAGGGTACAGATACGCAGTATTTT. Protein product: CASSYLGQGTDTQYF.

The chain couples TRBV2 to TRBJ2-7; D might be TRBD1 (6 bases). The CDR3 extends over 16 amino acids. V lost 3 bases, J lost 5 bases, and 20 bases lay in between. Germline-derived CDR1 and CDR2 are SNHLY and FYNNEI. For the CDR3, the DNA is TGTGCCAGCAGTGACCCCACCTGGACAGCATCGGACGAGCAGTACGTC. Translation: CASSDPTWTASDEQYV.

As DNA, the CDR3 is TGTGCCAGCAGTCCACAGGGGTTTCAGCCCCAGCATTTT. It is translated as CASSPQGFQPQHF. The genes are TRBV27 and TRBJ1-5; 7 bases line up with TRBD1. Germline values: CDR1 MNHEY, CDR2 SMNVEV (reference sequence). This CDR3 is 13 amino acids long. Germline trimming cut 5 bases from V and 6 bases from J; bases unmatched to any gene: 4.